The rows below give T cell receptor beta chains drawn from one sample of a study of blood T cell repertoires in COVID-19. Data came from immunoSEQ multiplex PCR; TCRdb stores just in-frame clones and leaves some out. The sample holds about 67,000 clones, 80% to 90% seen once. Sequencing was carried out using peripheral blood. Receptors originate from a man in his forties or fifties with active COVID-19. Both conserved end residues are part of each CDR3. The D gene is left open where the match is weak. Size is stated for part of the rows, as once, few or many counts, or as a class when the clone is expanded.

V gene: TRBV10-2
clone size: -
D gene: -
J gene: TRBJ2-2
CDR3 DNA: TGCGCCAGCAGTGAGTTATCGACACGAGCCGGGGAGCTGTTTTTT
CDR3 protein: CASSELSTRAGELFF

V gene: TRBV11-2
clone size: -
D gene: TRBD2
J gene: TRBJ2-4
CDR3 DNA: TGTGCCAGCAGCTTAGAGGGGGGGTTAGCCAAAAACATTCAGTACTTC
CDR3 protein: CASSLEGGLAKNIQYF

V gene: TRBV18
clone size: many
D gene: TRBD1
J gene: TRBJ2-1
CDR3 DNA: TGTGCCAGCTCACCAAGGGACAGGGACAATGAGCAGTTCTTC
CDR3 protein: CASSPRDRDNEQFF

V gene: TRBV5-1
clone size: -
D gene: -
J gene: TRBJ2-5
CDR3 DNA: TGCGCCAGCAGCCGAGCCGGGGGTCGGGAGACCCAGTACTTC
CDR3 protein: CASSRAGGRETQYF

V gene: TRBV5-6
clone size: -
D gene: TRBD2
J gene: TRBJ2-7
CDR3 DNA: TGTGCCAGCAGCTCAGGACTAGCGGGAAAGAACGAGCAGTACTTC
CDR3 protein: CASSSGLAGKNEQYF

V gene: TRBV10-3
clone size: -
D gene: -
J gene: TRBJ2-2
CDR3 DNA: TGTGCCATCAGTGGGACGGGGGCGAACACCGGGGAGCTGTTTTTT
CDR3 protein: CAISGTGANTGELFF

V gene: TRBV9
clone size: -
D gene: TRBD2
J gene: TRBJ2-2
CDR3 DNA: TGTGCCAGCAGCGAGGGACTAGCGAACACCGGGGAGCTGTTTTTT
CDR3 protein: CASSEGLANTGELFF

V gene: TRBV6-5
clone size: -
D gene: -
J gene: TRBJ2-5
CDR3 DNA: TGTGCCAGCAAACGGGGTACTATTTCTGAGACCCAGTACTTC
CDR3 protein: CASKRGTISETQYF

V gene: TRBV19
clone size: -
D gene: -
J gene: TRBJ2-7
CDR3 DNA: TGTGCCAGTAGCCGGGACATTACCTACGAGCAGTACTTC
CDR3 protein: CASSRDITYEQYF

V gene: TRBV3-1/TRBV3-2
clone size: -
D gene: -
J gene: TRBJ1-1
CDR3 DNA: TGTGCCAGCAGCCAAGATCCCAGGGTAGGCACTGAAGCTTTCTTT
CDR3 protein: CASSQDPRVGTEAFF

V gene: TRBV7-2
clone size: -
D gene: TRBD1
J gene: TRBJ1-2
CDR3 DNA: TGTGCCAGCAGCTCGAGGACAGGGAATGGCTACACCTTC
CDR3 protein: CASSSRTGNGYTF

V gene: TRBV4-3
clone size: -
D gene: TRBD1
J gene: TRBJ2-5
CDR3 DNA: TGCGCCAGCAGCCAAGAAGGTGCAGGGGGAGAGACCCAGTACTTC
CDR3 protein: CASSQEGAGGETQYF

V gene: TRBV27
clone size: -
D gene: TRBD1
J gene: TRBJ1-4
CDR3 DNA: TGTGCCAGCAGTCCCTGGACAGGGGGTCTGTTTTTT
CDR3 protein: CASSPWTGGLFF

V gene: TRBV5-1
clone size: once
D gene: TRBD1
J gene: TRBJ2-1
CDR3 DNA: TGCGCCAGCAGCCTCAGGCCCTCGACAGGGGAGTGGCACAATGAGCAGTTCTTC
CDR3 protein: CASSLRPSTGEWHNEQFF

V gene: TRBV29-1
clone size: -
D gene: TRBD1
J gene: TRBJ2-7
CDR3 DNA: TGCAGCGTTAACAGGGGCTCCTACGAGCAGTACTTC
CDR3 protein: CSVNRGSYEQYF

V gene: TRBV7-6
clone size: -
D gene: -
J gene: TRBJ2-7
CDR3 DNA: TGTGCCAGCAGCTTAGTCTCAGGGCCTTTCTCCTACGAGCAGTACTTC
CDR3 protein: CASSLVSGPFSYEQYF

V gene: TRBV5-1
clone size: -
D gene: -
J gene: TRBJ1-3
CDR3 DNA: TGCGCCAGCAGCTTGGCCAGTCCCTGGACAAGCCCTGGAAACACCATATATTTT
CDR3 protein: CASSLASPWTSPGNTIYF

V gene: TRBV6-6
clone size: once
D gene: TRBD1
J gene: TRBJ1-2
CDR3 DNA: TGTGCCAGCAGTTACCCGGGGACAGTCGGCTACACCTTC
CDR3 protein: CASSYPGTVGYTF

V gene: TRBV11-3
clone size: -
D gene: TRBD2
J gene: TRBJ2-1
CDR3 DNA: TGTGCCAGCAGCTCGACCTTGACTAGCGGGAGCCAGGATGAGCAGTTCTTC
CDR3 protein: CASSSTLTSGSQDEQFF

V gene: TRBV28
clone size: -
D gene: -
J gene: TRBJ2-1
CDR3 DNA: TGTGCCAGCAGTTGGCGCGGGGCACACAATGAGCAGTTCTTC
CDR3 protein: CASSWRGAHNEQFF

V gene: TRBV27
clone size: -
D gene: -
J gene: TRBJ1-4
CDR3 DNA: TGTGCCAGCAGTTTATCTAAAAATAATGAAAAACTGTTTTTT
CDR3 protein: CASSLSKNNEKLFF

V gene: TRBV7-3
clone size: -
D gene: TRBD1
J gene: TRBJ2-2
CDR3 DNA: TGTGCCAGCAGCATGGACAGGGGGCGAACCGGGGAGCTGTTTTTT
CDR3 protein: CASSMDRGRTGELFF

V gene: TRBV21-1
clone size: -
D gene: -
J gene: TRBJ2-1
CDR3 DNA: TGTGCCAGCAGCAAAGGGCGGGCCCGCCAATATGAGCAGTTCTTC
CDR3 protein: CASSKGRARQYEQFF

V gene: TRBV30
clone size: -
D gene: TRBD1
J gene: TRBJ1-3
CDR3 DNA: TGTGCCTGGACCCGGGACAGCTTCGGAAACACCATATATTTT
CDR3 protein: CAWTRDSFGNTIYF

V gene: TRBV7-3
clone size: -
D gene: -
J gene: TRBJ2-3
CDR3 DNA: TGTGCCAGCAGCCGGGACACCTCCACAGATACGCAGTATTTT
CDR3 protein: CASSRDTSTDTQYF

V gene: TRBV2
clone size: few
D gene: -
J gene: TRBJ2-1
CDR3 DNA: TGTGCCAGCAGTGAAACGCTGAGCTCCTACAATGAGCAGTTCTTC
CDR3 protein: CASSETLSSYNEQFF

V gene: TRBV5-8
clone size: -
D gene: -
J gene: TRBJ1-5
CDR3 DNA: TGTGCCAGCAGCCCCAGACAGCTCGGTCAGCCCCAGCATTTT
CDR3 protein: CASSPRQLGQPQHF